This T cell receptor (beta chain) was captured by sequencing in a study of patients and donors after allogeneic stem cell transplantation. Germline V CDR1 and CDR2: SGHAT, FQNNGV. The germline V and J ends were trimmed by 5 bases and 1 base, with 11 bases remaining between them. The CDR3 runs 14 residues. TCRdb re-derived calls from the RT-PCR reads in MiXCR, one entry per CDR3 protein. The repertoire holds about 200,000 distinct CDR3 sequences, with 41% as singletons. This clonotype was counted between two and nine times. This TCR came from a human donor who was either an allogeneic HSCT recipient or a stem cell or donor lymphocyte infusion donor (not recorded which). It is not recorded whose cells these are; they may come from a transplant donor. Sequencing was performed on blood, either unsorted or a sorted T cell fraction (not recorded which). J is TRBJ1-2 and V is TRBV11-2, with no clear D. The CDR3 loop is CASSPAPNNYGYTF. In DNA, the CDR3 is TGTGCCAGCAGCCCGGCGCCGAATAACTATGGCTACACCTTC.